One TCR beta chain is described in this entry. Its antigen is not identified. This sample was included in a study of blood T cells in healthy people across ages. The CDR3 has 18 amino acids. Germline V lookup: CDR1 SEHNR, CDR2 FQNEAQ (reference sequence). Germline trimming cut 5 bases from V and 7 bases from J; bases unmatched to any gene: 16. Together with a sample-barcoded 5' primer, a J-beta primer mix was included in a second PCR lasting about 6 to 11 cycles. TCRdb re-analysed the 5' RACE reads in MiXCR, keeping a single row per CDR3 protein. The profile covers 1.5 million to 2 million distinct CDR3 sequences, with roughly 49% appearing a single time and more than 2% taken by the ten largest. Study results and limitations: Shifts in expanded clonotypes may have been confounded by donor CMV status, which was unknown.

This sequence was found in a woman in her thirties or forties in good health. This chain connects TRBV7-9 to TRBJ2-7; 14 bases map to TRBD2. The sequencing sample was made of blood. CDR3 loop: CASSPGTSGGRLVWEQYF. For the CDR3, the DNA is TGTGCCAGCAGCCCCGGGACTAGCGGGGGACGTTTGGTGTGGGAGCAGTACTTC.